The following is a T cell receptor beta chain sequence with its context. Antigen unknown. This entry is derived from a study of cytomegalovirus exposure and HLA in healthy donors. Study-level results: Immune exposure data for these donors was limited to CMV serostatus.

The PCR used 60 Vbeta and 13 Jbeta primers. In the original processing: The authors later counted about 80 million unique TCR beta chains, some 11 million of them shared. Assay used: immunoSEQ multiplex PCR; TCRdb lists only in-frame clones, some missing. That table supplies the V and J calls and clone size; D and trimming were determined from the DNA. Of approximately 150,000 clones in the sample, around 72% were seen once. Donors consisted of healthy bone marrow donors. The CDR3 spans 17 residues. With V trimmed by 2 bases and J by 8 bases, 12 bases remained unmatched. Germline V gene sequence: CDR1 SGHVS, CDR2 FNYEAQ.

This sequence was found in a woman aged 40 to 50 in good health and CMV-seropositive. The chain recombines TRBV7-6 with TRBJ1-4; TRBD1 aligns across 9 bases. The source material was PBMCs. CDR3 amino acids: CASSLRVQGAQVEKLFF. The CDR3 region has the DNA TGTGCCAGCAGCTTAAGGGTACAGGGGGCGCAGGTGGAAAAACTGTTTTTT.